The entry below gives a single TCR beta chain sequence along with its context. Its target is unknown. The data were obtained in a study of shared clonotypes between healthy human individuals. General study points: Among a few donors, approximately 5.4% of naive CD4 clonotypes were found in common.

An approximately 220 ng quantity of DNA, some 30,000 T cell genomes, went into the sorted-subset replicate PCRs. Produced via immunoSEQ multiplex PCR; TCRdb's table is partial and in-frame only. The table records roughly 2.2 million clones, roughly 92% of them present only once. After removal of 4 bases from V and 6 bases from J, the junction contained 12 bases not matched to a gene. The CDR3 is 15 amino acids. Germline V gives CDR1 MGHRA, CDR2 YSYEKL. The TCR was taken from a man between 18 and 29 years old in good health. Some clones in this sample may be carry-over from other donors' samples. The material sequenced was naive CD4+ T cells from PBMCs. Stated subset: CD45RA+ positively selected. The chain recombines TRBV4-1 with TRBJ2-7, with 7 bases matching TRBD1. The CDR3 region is CASSPQTGYPSEQYF. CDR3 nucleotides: TGCGCCAGCAGCCCTCAGACAGGGTACCCTAGCGAGCAGTACTTC.